The T cell receptor (beta chain) under discussion was sequenced for a study of CD8 T cells in Susac syndrome. Study-wide findings and caveats: The study admitted that it had a relatively small number of individuals in its TCR sequencing and HLA analysis.

The CDR3 has 16 amino acids. In germline, CDR1 is KGHSH, CDR2 LQKENI. Losses at the gene ends were 0 bases for V and 10 bases for J; bases not matched to a gene: 10. After extraction with the RNeasy kit, roughly 0.5 to 1 ug of the RNA was reverse transcribed using random hexamers. The authors amplified TCR beta CDR3 across 54 Vbeta and 13 Jbeta using immunoSEQ multiplex PCR. TCRdb re-called the immunoSEQ multiplex PCR reads through MiXCR, storing one row per CDR3 protein. The data contain under 150,000 distinct CDR3 sequences, less than 95% of them singletons. To note about this clonotype: Its antigen is still unknown.

Both CD4+ and CD8+ T cells were negatively isolated, and TEMRA cells underwent FACS enrichment. This clonotype was obtained from a human donor with multiple sclerosis. The gene calls are TRBV18 and TRBJ2-1; TRBD1 matches at 9 bases. Sequencing was carried out using CD4+ T cells from PBMCs. The CDR3 coding sequence is TGTGCCAGCTCACCACCTGGACAGGGGATTGGGGCGGAGCAGTTCTTC. Its protein is CASSPPGQGIGAEQFF.